This TCR beta chain was retrieved from a study of blood T cell repertoires in COVID-19. Study overall: From the United States, Italy and Spain came samples of acute and convalescent COVID-19.

Between the trimmed V and J ends, which lost 4 bases and 4 bases, there was a span of 13 bases. In germline, CDR1 is SQVTM, CDR2 ANQGSEA. The CDR3 is made up of 13 amino acids. Using immunoSEQ multiplex PCR, the repertoire was profiled, and TCRdb retains in-frame clones only, with some absent. The repertoire has approximately 150,000 clones, over 75% of them found once; the top ten carry over 4%. V is TRBV29-1 and J is TRBJ1-1; maybe TRBD1 (6 bases). The TCR originated in a woman aged 45-65 years with acute or convalescent COVID-19. Sequenced: peripheral blood. CDR3 in amino acids: CSVGEQGPTEAFF. CDR3 nucleotide sequence: TGCAGCGTTGGGGAACAGGGTCCCACTGAAGCTTTCTTT.